The next 2 T cell receptor beta chains were all read from a single sample in a study of cytomegalovirus exposure and HLA in healthy donors. Measured with immunoSEQ multiplex PCR; TCRdb has only the in-frame clones, and not every one. The profile shows 200,000 to 300,000 clones, about 90% of them singletons. Sequenced: PBMCs. These receptors originate from a woman in her 30s in good health and CMV-seronegative.

The chain employs TRBV5-6 and TRBJ2-7; D is uncertain. The germline CDR1 and CDR2 sequences are SGHDT and YYEEEE. With 3 bases removed from V and 3 bases from J, the gap between germline ends came to 7 bases. The CDR3 totals 12 residues. In DNA form, the CDR3 reads TGTGCCAGCAGCTCACTTTTCTACGAGCAGTACTTC. This sequence encodes CASSSLFYEQYF. Full variable domain (remainder filled in from reference TRBV5-6 and TRBJ2-7): DAGVTQSPTHLIKTRGQQVTLRCSPKSGHDTVSWYQQALGQGPQFIFQYYEEEERQRGNFPDRFSGHQFPNYSSELNVNALLLGDSALYLCASSSLFYEQYFGPGTRLTVT.

The chain is built from TRBV23-1 and TRBJ2-1, with 13 bases that match TRBD2. TRBV23-1 is annotated as an ORF whose role is uncertain. The CDR3 length is 16 residues. The ends lost 4 bases at V and 2 bases at J; junction bases unmatched: 2. The CDR3 reads CASSRGLAGPYNEQFF. CDR3 nucleotide sequence: TGCGCCAGCAGTCGGGGACTAGCGGGACCCTACAATGAGCAGTTCTTC.